This T cell receptor beta chain was obtained from a study of blood T cell repertoires in COVID-19. On the study more broadly: PBMCs, B-cell-depleted T cells, or T cells were the source of the cDNA or gDNA that made up the material.

Trimming shortened V by 2 bases and J by 12 bases, and 16 bases separated the two germline ends. Germline CDR1 MNHNS, CDR2 SASEGT. The CDR3 consists of 13 residues. TCRdb's table, derived via immunoSEQ multiplex PCR, lists solely in-frame clones and lacks some. The sample has under 60,000 clones, approximately 82% seen once. This chain uses TRBV6-1 with TRBJ1-1; D not resolved. The TCR was taken from a human donor in a cohort sampled during active COVID-19. The sample consisted of peripheral blood. The CDR3, as DNA: TGTGCCAGCAGTGAAACCCCCGGCAGGATGACTTTCTTT. Its translation is CASSETPGRMTFF.